Listed here is a single T cell receptor (beta chain). This clonotype turned up a few times. Its cognate antigen has yet to be identified. No per-base quality is available; no much larger clone lies one base away. The instrument given in TCRdb is Illumina NovaSeq 6000. TCR cDNA was synthesized by 5'RACE template switching, through which a universal primer site and unique molecular identifiers were introduced. cDNA synthesis was primed from both the TCR alpha and TCR beta constant segments. Libraries were amplified in two PCR steps, with sample barcodes and sequencing adapters added in the second step. Libraries were sequenced on Illumina HiSeq 2500 (2x100 bp) or NovaSeq (2x150 bp). The authors processed their data as follows. MIGEC handled demultiplexing of reads and collapsing into UMI consensus sequences, while MiXCR performed V(D)J alignment. Clonotypes responding to the vaccine were identified with edgeR on replicate PBMC samples, with the criteria of FDR below 0.01 and a log2 fold change above 5 up to day 15. Each bulk clonotype was labeled CD4 or CD8 based on which sequenced repertoire, CD4 or CD8, contained the clonotype at higher abundance. TCRdb trimmed the raw reads at Q25, called clones with MiXCR and kept productive beta chains. Rows are unified per CDR3 protein, each entry keeping the most common DNA and genes. The V and J calls here are based on TCRdb, not the publication. The sample contains over 250,000 distinct CDR3 sequences, over 4.5% of them found a single time. The ten largest clones represent roughly 3% of the sample.

Interpreted using the paper, the treatment or condition label stands for: live attenuated yellow fever vaccine strain. PBMCs were isolated from peripheral blood using a standard Ficoll-Paque protocol. Dynabeads CD4 and CD8 positive selection kits were used to isolate the CD4 and CD8 T-cell fractions. TriZol was used to extract RNA from bulk PBMCs, CD4 and CD8 fractions, and dextramer-positive and dextramer-negative fractions. The data originate from a study of T cells after yellow fever vaccination (dated by TCRdb to between 2017 and 2020). Turning to the overall study: Libraries from fractions with low cell numbers were prepared with the SMART-Seq v4 Ultra Low Input RNA kit. To follow T-cell clones before and after primary and booster YFV17D yellow fever vaccination, bulk TCR alpha and beta repertoires were sequenced over time. Two healthy male donors, one aged 18 to 30 and one aged 30 to 39 years, were included in the cohort. Bulk PBMC replicates and cell subsets were isolated from blood drawn at multiple timepoints before and after both primary and secondary immunization. Study-level results and caveats: Because the study included only a couple of donors, the extent to which the findings can be generalized is limited. Compared with the primary T-cell response, the secondary T-cell response was faster but weaker, reaching its peak on day 5 rather than on day 15. After the booster, most of the clones that had expanded following primary vaccination were detected again (96% of CD4 and roughly nine tenths of CD8), which suggests that memory was broadly maintained. A small fraction of clonotypes appeared in both the CD4 and CD8 compartments, likely as a result of convergent recombination. Computational filtering was needed because FACS-sorted repertoires could contain abundant contaminating clonotypes from the bulk population.

CDR1 and CDR2, looked up from the germline V gene (reference sequence), are DFQATT and SNEGSKA. Germline trimming amounts to 3 bases on V and 7 bases on J, with 7 as the count of junction bases outside the gene matches. Counted from cysteine to phenylalanine, this CDR3 has 14 amino acids. Left in the record is the CDR3 DNA by itself, 42 bases read in frame from the first base. The chain couples TRBV20-1 to TRBJ2-5, with 11 central nucleotides matching TRBD2. The sequence was collected from a man aged 18 to 29 who received the YFV17D yellow fever vaccine. Material: CD4+ T cells sorted from PBMCs, obtained on the day of the yellow fever booster vaccination. The nucleotide sequence reads TGCAGTGCTAGGACTAGCGGGGTCCGTGGGACCCAGTACTTC. It translates as CSARTSGVRGTQYF.